The entry that follows covers one TCR beta chain sequence. Its cognate antigen is unknown. These data originate in a study of CD8 T cells in Susac syndrome. Study-level points and caveats: Detection of Susac-specific public clones gave some 15 in total CD8+ repertoires and about five in CD8+ TEMRA repertoires.

When the RNA was reverse transcribed, random hexamers were used with an input of 0.5 to 1 ug. Using its own MiXCR run on the immunoSEQ multiplex PCR reads, TCRdb lists one record per CDR3 protein. This sample yields about 120,000 distinct CDR3 sequences, of which just under 95% are seen a single time; 0.2% to 0.25% belongs to the top ten. The germline V gene has CDR1 GTSNPN and CDR2 SVGIG (reference sequence). The CDR3 runs 12 residues. V was clipped by 3 bases and J by 5 bases, with 8 bases between them. The TCR was taken from a human donor with Susac syndrome. The source material was CD8+ T cells from PBMCs. The gene calls are TRBV30 and TRBJ1-3; no definite D call. CDR3 in DNA: TGTGCCTGGAGCGAGGGCCGAAACACCATATATTTT. Its protein is CAWSEGRNTIYF.